The 24 T cell receptor beta chains in this list originate from one sample, sequenced in a study of T cell changes during pregnancy in multiple sclerosis. The assay was immunoSEQ multiplex PCR, and TCRdb's table has in-frame clones only and misses some. This sample has around 70,000 clones, with over 80% found just once. Sequenced material: peripheral blood, taken before pregnancy. Every receptor here comes from a female donor with multiple sclerosis, enrolled in a pregnancy study.

The chain carries TRBV6-1 and TRBJ2-7; D is unclear. The CDR3 consists of 11 residues. Germline V gene sequence: CDR1 MNHNS, CDR2 SASEGT. Trimming took off 8 bases at V and 0 bases at J, with 5 bases between the two ends. CDR3 nucleotide sequence: TGTGCCAGCCGAGGCTCCTACGAGCAGTACTTC. Translated, it gives CASRGSYEQYF.

The chain couples TRBV16 to TRBJ1-5, with 7 nucleotides matching TRBD1. V shed 2 bases, J shed 8 bases, and the junction held 9 bases outside the gene matches. Germline CDR1 and CDR2: KGHSY and FQNENV. The CDR3 loop spans 15 amino acids. The CDR3 spells CASSQTTGRLEPQHF. The DNA of the CDR3 is TGTGCCAGCAGCCAAACGACAGGGAGATTGGAGCCCCAGCATTTT.

The chain uses TRBV9 and TRBJ2-1; possibly TRBD2 for D (6 bases). Germline V gene lookup returns CDR1 SGDLS and CDR2 YYNGEE. V gave up 0 bases and J gave up 8 bases, with 12 bases separating them. This CDR3 is 14 amino acids long. The DNA of the CDR3 is TGTGCCAGCAGCGTAGGGGGGGTTTTGGATGAGCAGTTCTTC. Its translation: CASSVGGVLDEQFF.

The chain combines TRBV19 with TRBJ1-2, with TRBD1 identical over 12 bases. The J segment lost 6 bases and the V segment lost 1 base, leaving 3 bases of the junction unmatched. The CDR3 covers 15 residues. CDR1 is LNHDA, CDR2 SQIVND, per germline (reference sequence). CDR3 DNA sequence: TGTGCCAGTAGTATAGGGAGGGACAGGGGGCATGGCTACACCTTC. Translation gives CASSIGRDRGHGYTF.

The J gene is TRBJ2-7, the V gene TRBV5-1; possibly TRBD2 for D (6 bases). CDR1 SGHRS and CDR2 YFSETQ come from the germline V gene. V gave up 4 bases and J gave up 5 bases, with 19 bases separating them. The CDR3 totals 15 residues. CDR3 region: CASSGGLPGVNEQYF. In nucleotides, the CDR3 is TGCGCCAGCAGCGGGGGACTGCCTGGCGTTAACGAGCAGTACTTC.

The genes are TRBV19 and TRBJ2-3; D is possibly TRBD1 (7 bases). This CDR3 is built from 14 residues. V was clipped by 4 bases and J by 5 bases, with 13 bases between them. The germline V gene encodes CDR1 LNHDA and CDR2 SQIVND (reference sequence). The CDR3 here is CASSKVQGGDTQYF. The CDR3 DNA reads as TGTGCCAGTAGTAAGGTCCAGGGGGGAGATACGCAGTATTTT.

This clone showed up just once. The CDR3, as DNA: TGTGCCAGCAGCTCCGGCGGTAGGGGGCGCAAGGGCGGCTACACCTTC. It translates to CASSSGGRGRKGGYTF. The rearrangement joins TRBV13 to TRBJ1-2; TRBD1 matches 7 bases. Germline CDR1 reads PRHDT; CDR2 reads FYEKMQ (reference sequence). This CDR3 is built from 16 residues. Unmatched junction bases numbered 16, after V lost 4 bases and J lost 8 bases.

The gene calls are TRBV4-3 and TRBJ2-1, with D uncertain. V was shortened by 3 bases and J by 8 bases, with 20 bases between the two germline ends. CDR3 length: 16 residues. The germline V gene encodes CDR1 LGHNA and CDR2 YSLEER. The CDR3 loop reads CASSQSRSVRGDEQFF. In DNA, the CDR3 is TGCGCCAGCAGCCAGTCTCGATCCGTGCGTGGAGATGAGCAGTTCTTC.

This chain joins TRBV5-6 and TRBJ2-7; 8 positions agree with TRBD1. CDR1 is SGHDT, CDR2 YYEEEE, per germline. The CDR3 sequence is 15 residues long. The V segment lost 4 bases and the J segment 0 bases; nucleotides outside the gene matches: 6. In nucleotides, the CDR3 is TGTGCCAGCAGCGATGACAGGGGACCCTCCTACGAGCAGTACTTC. It encodes CASSDDRGPSYEQYF.

This chain joins TRBV4-2 and TRBJ1-5; D is ambiguous. The germline CDR1 and CDR2 sequences are LGHNA and YNFKEQ. Between the trimmed V and J ends, which lost 3 bases and 8 bases, there was a span of 17 bases. The CDR3 loop spans 15 amino acids. The CDR3 region has the DNA TGTGCCAGCAGCCAGGCCGCGGGAGTTGGGGAGCCCCAGCATTTT. Translation gives CASSQAAGVGEPQHF.

J is TRBJ2-7 and V is TRBV5-1; 8 bases fit TRBD2. This CDR3 comprises 14 residues. In germline, CDR1 is SGHRS, CDR2 YFSETQ. The V gene end was trimmed by 4 bases and the J gene end by 3 bases; junction bases not matched to a gene: 6. The CDR3 region is CASSPLSGSYEQYF. The CDR3 DNA reads TGCGCCAGCAGCCCATTGAGCGGGAGCTACGAGCAGTACTTC. The variable domain in full, with the rest retrieved from reference TRBV5-1 and TRBJ2-7, is KAGVTQTPRYLIKTRGQQVTLSCSPISGHRSVSWYQQTPGQGLQFLFEYFSETQRNKGNFPGRFSGRQFSNSRSEMNVSTLELGDSALYLCASSPLSGSYEQYFGPGTRLTVT.

The chain combines TRBV7-2 with TRBJ2-4, with TRBD2 matching 7 bases. The J segment lost 4 bases and the V segment lost 6 bases, leaving 6 bases of the junction unmatched. This CDR3 is built from 14 residues. CDR1 and CDR2 (germline): SGHTA, FQGNSA. The CDR3 bases are TGTGCCAGCAGACTAAGCGGGAATAAAAACATTCAGTACTTC. Its protein product is CASRLSGNKNIQYF.

V and J are TRBV27 and TRBJ2-1, with a tentative D call TRBD2 (6 bases). This CDR3 contains 14 residues. The V and J ends lost 3 bases and 6 bases respectively, with 12 bases between them. Germline V gives CDR1 MNHEY, CDR2 SMNVEV (reference sequence). The CDR3 DNA sequence: TGTGCCAGCAGTTTTGGGCTAGCGCCCAATGAGCAGTTCTTC. Encoded protein: CASSFGLAPNEQFF.

The rearrangement joins TRBV5-4 to TRBJ1-4; 7 bases map to TRBD1. From germline, CDR1 is SGHNT and CDR2 YYREEE (reference sequence). With 4 bases clipped from V and 7 bases from J, the junction kept 7 bases outside the gene matches. There are 14 residues in the CDR3. The CDR3 region is CASSQGEGGEKLFF. For the CDR3, the DNA is TGTGCCAGCAGCCAGGGGGAAGGTGGTGAAAAACTGTTTTTT.

On this clone itself: A junction end diverges from the germline sequence, so it may reflect a read error. J is TRBJ2-7 and V is TRBV27; TRBD2 might be the D (6 bases). CDR3 length: 13 residues. Per the germline V gene, CDR1 is MNHEY and CDR2 is SMNVEV (reference sequence). The CDR3 coding sequence is TGTGCCAGCAGTTTGGGGGGAACCTACGAGCGGTACTTC. Translated: CASSLGGTYERYF.

The rearrangement links TRBV21-1 to TRBJ1-3; TRBD1 was called by the table and not checked on the DNA. TRBV21-1 is recorded as a pseudogene. The CDR3 consists of 16 residues. In nucleotides, the CDR3 is TGTGCCAGCATCCTCGATAGGGGGCCGCGTGGAAACACCATATATTTT. Residues: CASILDRGPRGNTIYF.

Comments on this clone: Other nucleotide sequences from this sample produce the same CDR3. V gene TRBV7-2 combines with J gene TRBJ2-3; 7 bases fit TRBD2. CDR3 length: 15 amino acids. Germline values: CDR1 SGHTA, CDR2 FQGNSA. Trimming removed 0 bases from V and 0 bases from J; junction bases left unmatched: 0. CDR3 in DNA: TGTGCCAGCAGCTTAGCTAGCGGGAGCACAGATACGCAGTATTTT. Protein sequence: CASSLASGSTDTQYF. The full variable domain, its missing parts supplied by reference TRBV7-2 and TRBJ2-3, is GAGVSQSPSNKVTEKGKDVELRCDPISGHTALYWYRQSLGQGLEFLIYFQGNSAPDKSGLPSDRFSAERTGGSVSTLTIQRTQQEDSAVYLCASSLASGSTDTQYFGPGTRLTVL.

This chain links TRBV15 with TRBJ2-6, with 13 bases aligning to TRBD2. Trimming cost V 1 base and J 2 bases; bases outside gene matches: 8. Germline CDR1 reads LNHNV; CDR2 reads YYDKDF (reference sequence). CDR3 length: 20 amino acids. CDR3 amino acids: CATSRVWTSGRSTGANVLTF. For the CDR3, the DNA is TGTGCCACCAGCAGAGTTTGGACTAGCGGGAGATCGACTGGGGCCAACGTCCTGACTTTC.

The CDR3 protein is CSVGRGGYYNEQFF. The DNA of the CDR3 is TGCAGCGTTGGTCGGGGGGGGTACTACAATGAGCAGTTCTTC. The V gene is TRBV29-1, the J gene TRBJ2-1; TRBD2 agrees at 8 bases. This CDR3 contains 14 residues. Trimming took 4 bases from V and 3 from J; bases not matched to a gene: 5. Germline V gene sequence: CDR1 SQVTM, CDR2 ANQGSEA.

The chain has TRBV5-6 and TRBJ2-1; D remains ambiguous. From germline, CDR1 is SGHDT and CDR2 YYEEEE. V lost 9 bases to trimming and J lost 0 bases, with 10 bases between them. CDR3 length: 13 amino acids. As DNA, the CDR3 is TGTGCCACCCATCTACGCTCCTACAATGAGCAGTTCTTC. Translated, it gives CATHLRSYNEQFF.

The chain uses TRBV7-9 and TRBJ2-1; TRBD2 aligns across 12 bases. The CDR3 is 17 amino acids. The germline V gene has CDR1 SEHNR and CDR2 FQNEAQ (reference sequence). After removal of 5 bases from V and 1 base from J, the junction contained 6 bases not matched to a gene. DNA for the CDR3: TGTGCCAGCAGCCAAGGACTAGCGGGAACTTCCTACAATGAGCAGTTCTTC. This gives the protein CASSQGLAGTSYNEQFF.

The J gene is TRBJ1-1, the V gene TRBV2; 9 bases are a match to TRBD1. V trimming: 2 bases; J trimming: 6 bases; junction bases outside the gene matches: 4. The CDR3 runs to 14 residues. The V gene's germline CDR1 is SNHLY and CDR2 FYNNEI. CDR3 DNA sequence: TGTGCCAGCAGTGAATGGGACAGGGTCCCTGAAGCTTTCTTT. It encodes CASSEWDRVPEAFF.

The rearrangement joins TRBV18 to TRBJ2-2; 13 nucleotides align to TRBD2. From germline, CDR1 is KGHSH and CDR2 LQKENI. V dropped 1 base and J dropped 0; count of bases not matched to a gene: 5. This CDR3 region has 19 residues. The CDR3 DNA reads as TGTGCCAGCTCACCACTCCTGACTAGCGGGAGGTCGAACACCGGGGAGCTGTTTTTT. Its protein is CASSPLLTSGRSNTGELFF.

This clone showed up just a few times. This chain joins TRBV5-1 and TRBJ2-3, with a tentative D call TRBD2 (5 bases). The ends were cut back, 0 bases at V and 4 bases at J, with 15 bases in the middle. This CDR3 contains 16 residues. CDR1 and CDR2 from the germline V gene are SGHRS and YFSETQ. The CDR3 region has the DNA TGCGCCAGCAGCTTGGTTGGGCTAGCAGCGGCAGATACGCAGTATTTT. It specifies CASSLVGLAAADTQYF.